The 27 T cell receptor beta chains below were found in one sample sequenced in a study of vaccination and CD4 T cells after COVID-19. These receptors lack a known antigen. Treatment noted: approximately 9-day PBMC culture with coronavirus spike peptide pools or control peptides (ViraFEST assay). Harvesting of the unexposed donor's CD4+ T cells predated the COVID-19 pandemic (2011-2018). Cultured CD4+ T cells had their DNA profiled by the Oncomine TCR Beta short-read assay. TCRdb fed the PCR reads into MiXCR, producing one record per CDR3 protein. In the table there are 4,500 to 6,500 distinct CDR3 sequences, nearly 35% of which are singletons. The sequenced sample was CD4+ T cells from blood, cultured in vitro. All receptors come from a human donor in good health.

CDR3 loop: CAWSAGQNSPLHF. CDR3 DNA: TGTGCCTGGAGTGCCGGACAGAATTCACCCCTCCACTTT. This rearrangement joins TRBV30 to TRBJ1-6; D possibly corresponds to TRBD1 (6 bases). Germline lookup yields CDR1 GTSNPN and CDR2 SVGIG (reference sequence). CDR3 length: 13 residues. Between the trimmed V and J ends, which lost 1 base and 7 bases, there was a span of 8 bases.

The chain combines TRBV20-1 with TRBJ2-3; either TRBD1 or TRBD2 may fit D (5 bases each). Germline V gene data show CDR1 as DFQATT and CDR2 as SNEGSKA (reference sequence). Trimming took off 3 bases at V and 7 bases at J, with 20 bases between the two ends. This CDR3 has 15 amino acids. The CDR3 DNA reads TGCAGTGCTAGTAAGCAGACGGGCGAGGGGTATACGCAGTATTTT. Translation: CSASKQTGEGYTQYF.

V is TRBV30 and J is TRBJ1-3; D is unclear. CDR1 is GTSNPN, CDR2 SVGIG, per germline (reference sequence). This CDR3 has 13 residues. CDR3 sequence reads: CALERASGNTIYF. CDR3 DNA: TGTGCTCTGGAGAGGGCCTCTGGAAACACCATATATTTT.

This clonotype was seen more than once but under ten times. In DNA form, the CDR3 reads TGTGCCAGTAACTATCGACAGGGGGCAGGTGAAGCTTTCTTT. Its protein is CASNYRQGAGEAFF. This chain connects TRBV19 to TRBJ1-1; TRBD1 matches 10 bases. Trimming at V came to 7 bases and at J to 7 bases, leaving 9 bases not matched to a gene. This CDR3 is 14 amino acids long. Germline V gene sequence: CDR1 LNHDA, CDR2 SQIVND (reference sequence). The whole variable domain, filled in from reference TRBV19 and TRBJ1-1, reads DGGITQSPKYLFRKEGQNVTLSCEQNLNHDAMYWYRQDPGQGLRLIYYSQIVNDFQKGDIAEGYSVSREKKESFPLTVTSAQKNPTAFYLCASNYRQGAGEAFFGQGTRLTVV.

The gene calls are TRBV27 and TRBJ2-1, with TRBD1 matching 10 bases. V shed 5 bases, J shed 2 bases, and the junction held 3 bases outside the gene matches. Per germline, CDR1 MNHEY and CDR2 SMNVEV (reference sequence). The CDR3 contains 15 residues. The CDR3 region has the DNA TGTGCCAGCAGTAACGGACAGGGGGCCTACAATGAGCAGTTCTTC. This translates into CASSNGQGAYNEQFF.

The V and J genes are TRBV2 and TRBJ2-7, with TRBD2 matching over 7 bases. The CDR3 loop spans 16 amino acids. J lost 0 bases, V lost 7 bases, and 12 bases had no gene match. CDR1 is SNHLY and CDR2 is FYNNEI in the germline V gene. The CDR3 here is CASMDPGGISSYEQYF. CDR3 DNA sequence: TGTGCCAGCATGGACCCCGGGGGGATAAGCTCCTACGAGCAGTACTTC.

The J gene is TRBJ1-2, the V gene TRBV24-1; D perhaps matches TRBD1 (5 bases). The germline CDR1 and CDR2 sequences are KGHDR and SFDVKD. The V end lost 2 bases, the J end lost 9 bases, and 9 bases lay between the germline ends. The CDR3 has 12 residues. The CDR3 coding sequence is TGTGCCACCAGTGATTCCCGGGACCGCTACACCTTC. It encodes CATSDSRDRYTF.

This clonotype was seen only a few times. J is TRBJ2-5 and V is TRBV6-1; 9 nucleotides match TRBD2. CDR1 is MNHNS and CDR2 is SASEGT in the germline V gene. Trimming at V came to 7 bases and at J to 1 base, leaving 7 bases not matched to a gene. CDR3 length: 15 amino acids. The CDR3 loop is CASTQLAGIQETQYF. The CDR3 coding sequence is TGTGCCAGCACCCAGCTAGCGGGGATCCAAGAGACCCAGTACTTC.

This clonotype came up a few times. The rearrangement joins TRBV20-1 to TRBJ1-2, with 7 bases that match TRBD1. The CDR3 sequence is 11 residues long. The V gene's germline CDR1 is DFQATT and CDR2 SNEGSKA (reference sequence). CDR3 DNA sequence: TGCAATTTCGAGGGGGCTGGAGGCTACACCTTC. It codes for CNFEGAGGYTF.

The chain is built from TRBV10-1 and TRBJ2-1; 9 positions agree with TRBD2. After removal of 3 bases from V and 7 bases from J, the junction contained 4 bases not matched to a gene. Germline V gene data show CDR1 as WNHNN and CDR2 as SYGVQD (reference sequence). This CDR3 has 14 amino acids. This CDR3 reads CASSEGGGVNEQFF. Written as DNA, the CDR3 is TGCGCCAGCAGTGAAGGCGGGGGGGTTAATGAGCAGTTCTTC.

V is TRBV7-2 and J is TRBJ2-3, with 8 bases that match TRBD2. The junction had 10 bases not matched to a gene; V was cut back by 5 bases and J by 3 bases. Looked up from germline, CDR1 is SGHTA and CDR2 is FQGNSA. The CDR3 extends over 16 amino acids. In nucleotides, the CDR3 is TGTGCCAGCAGCCTCTGGGGCGGGGGGTGGACAGATACGCAGTATTTT. It is translated as CASSLWGGGWTDTQYF.

The genes are TRBV5-1 and TRBJ1-5, with D possibly matching TRBD1 (6 bases). V was pared by 0 bases and J by 5 bases, with 9 bases between. The CDR3 totals 14 residues. Germline V gene sequence: CDR1 SGHRS, CDR2 YFSETQ. CDR3 in amino acids: CASSLVGGDQPQHF. In DNA form, the CDR3 reads TGCGCCAGCAGCTTGGTAGGGGGGGATCAGCCCCAGCATTTT.

This clonotype was detected only a few times. V gene TRBV5-5 combines with J gene TRBJ1-1; tentatively, D is TRBD1 (6 bases). Deletions cut 2 bases from V and 2 bases from J, with 16 bases between. The CDR3 has 16 amino acids. CDR1 and CDR2 from the germline V gene are SGHKS and YYEKEE (reference sequence). This chain's CDR3 is CASSLLGGGANTEAFF. CDR3 sequence (DNA): TGTGCCAGCAGCTTATTAGGGGGGGGCGCCAACACTGAAGCTTTCTTT.

The chain is built from TRBV14 and TRBJ2-5; D ambiguous. Per germline, CDR1 SGHDN and CDR2 FVKESK. The CDR3 extends over 14 amino acids. V was shortened by 1 base and J by 0 bases, with 6 bases between the two germline ends. The CDR3 DNA sequence: TGTGCCAGCAGCCAAGGACGGTACCAAGAGACCCAGTACTTC. Its protein product is CASSQGRYQETQYF.

This clonotype was seen a handful of times. This chain joins TRBV7-3 and TRBJ2-3; D might be TRBD2 (5 bases). The CDR3 spans 13 residues. The ends were cut back, 4 bases at V and 5 bases at J, with 10 bases in the middle. Germline V CDR1 and CDR2: SGHTA, FQGTGA. The CDR3 nucleotides are TGTGCCAGCAGCTCCAGGACTGGAGATACGCAGTATTTT. Its translation: CASSSRTGDTQYF.

This clonotype was counted between two and nine times. The chain recombines TRBV19 with TRBJ1-2, with D perhaps matching TRBD1 (6 bases). Germline CDR1 is LNHDA and CDR2 is SQIVND (reference sequence). The CDR3 extends over 12 amino acids. Trimming cost V 3 bases and J 8 bases, with 10 bases left between them. The CDR3 DNA follows: TGTGCCAGTAGTATCTTTGGGGGCGGCTACACCTTC. Translated: CASSIFGGGYTF. The full variable domain, its missing parts supplied by reference TRBV19 and TRBJ1-2, is DGGITQSPKYLFRKEGQNVTLSCEQNLNHDAMYWYRQDPGQGLRLIYYSQIVNDFQKGDIAEGYSVSREKKESFPLTVTSAQKNPTAFYLCASSIFGGGYTFGSGTRLTVV.

This chain links TRBV6-1 with TRBJ2-3, with D perhaps matching TRBD1 or TRBD2 (5 bases each). The CDR3 consists of 15 residues. Germline CDR1 MNHNS, CDR2 SASEGT. V was clipped by 8 bases and J by 2 bases, with 17 bases between them. In nucleotides, the CDR3 is TGTGCCAGCGCGGGTGCAGGGTCGTTCACAGATACGCAGTATTTT. Translation: CASAGAGSFTDTQYF.

The chain carries TRBV27 and TRBJ2-2, with D tentatively TRBD1 or TRBD2 (5 bases each). This CDR3 spans 13 amino acids. Germline assignment: CDR1 MNHEY and CDR2 SMNVEV (reference sequence). V lost 4 bases and J lost 7, with 10 bases in between. The CDR3 region has the DNA TGTGCCAGCAGTTGGGCGAGGGGCGGGGAGCTGTTTTTT. The encoded protein is CASSWARGGELFF.

The chain has TRBV10-3 and TRBJ2-5, with D maybe TRBD1 (7 bases). CDR1 is ENHRY and CDR2 is SYGVKD in the germline V gene. The CDR3 contains 13 residues. Trimming took 10 bases from V and 1 from J, leaving 13 bases between them. CDR3 DNA sequence: TGTGCCACCTCCAGGGGGGCCCAAGAGACCCAGTACTTC. Residues: CATSRGAQETQYF.

This chain joins TRBV6-1 and TRBJ2-7, with a possible D match to TRBD1 (7 bases). The germline gives CDR1 MNHNS, CDR2 SASEGT. V lost 8 bases and J 1 base, leaving 12 bases between the germline ends. The CDR3 runs 13 residues. The CDR3 is CASRGTASYEQYF. In nucleotides, the CDR3 is TGTGCCAGCCGCGGGACAGCTTCCTACGAGCAGTACTTC.

The chain is built from TRBV7-2 and TRBJ2-5, with D unclear. Germline CDR1 is SGHTA and CDR2 is FQGNSA. V shed 1 base and J shed 4 bases, with 7 bases lying between them. The CDR3 is 13 amino acids. CDR3 in amino acids: CASSLELIETQYF. CDR3 coding DNA: TGTGCCAGCAGCTTAGAACTAATAGAGACCCAGTACTTC.

A few counts support this clonotype. This chain connects TRBV27 to TRBJ1-1, with D possibly matching TRBD1 (6 bases). The germline V gene has CDR1 MNHEY and CDR2 SMNVEV (reference sequence). Trimming pared 7 bases from V and 0 bases from J, leaving 9 bases between. This CDR3 contains 13 residues. The CDR3 reads CASMGAMNTEAFF. The CDR3 region has the DNA TGTGCCAGCATGGGGGCCATGAACACTGAAGCTTTCTTT.

The chain employs TRBV20-1 and TRBJ2-3; 8 bases align to TRBD2. Germline assignment: CDR1 DFQATT and CDR2 SNEGSKA (reference sequence). V lost 0 bases to trimming and J lost 5 bases; unmatched junction nucleotides: 4. This CDR3 is 14 amino acids long. The CDR3 nucleotides read TGCAGTGCTAGAGATGGGGCGGGGGGAGATACGCAGTATTTT. Its translation: CSARDGAGGDTQYF.

This clonotype was counted between two and nine times. V usage is TRBV6-1 and J usage is TRBJ1-3; no reliable D call. In germline, CDR1 is MNHNS, CDR2 SASEGT. This CDR3 region has 14 residues. V lost 4 bases, J lost 0 bases, and 7 bases lay in between. The CDR3 DNA follows: TGTGCCAGCAGTGCACGTATCTCTGGAAACACCATATATTTT. This sequence encodes CASSARISGNTIYF.

The chain employs TRBV2 and TRBJ1-1; D might be TRBD1 (5 bases). Trimming took 1 base from V and 10 from J, leaving 10 bases between them. Germline CDR1 SNHLY, CDR2 FYNNEI. This CDR3 has 12 amino acids. CDR3 bases: TGTGCCAGCAGTGAAGAAGGGGTTTCAGCTTTCTTT. Its translation is CASSEEGVSAFF. The complete variable domain, with remaining parts taken from reference TRBV2 and TRBJ1-1, reads EPEVTQTPSHQVTQMGQEVILRCVPISNHLYFYWYRQILGQKVEFLVSFYNNEISEKSEIFDDQFSVERPDGSNFTLKIRSTKLEDSAMYFCASSEEGVSAFFGQGTRLTVV.

This clonotype was picked up a small number of times. J is TRBJ2-5 and V is TRBV6-5; no clear D gene. The CDR3 totals 15 residues. V was clipped by 0 bases and J by 5 bases, with 13 bases between them. Germline CDR1 is MNHEY and CDR2 is SVGAGI. For the CDR3, the DNA is TGTGCCAGCAGTTACTCGGGTAGCATCGGGGAGACCCAGTACTTC. Translation: CASSYSGSIGETQYF.

This clonotype is classed as medium-sized. The chain is built from TRBV20-1 and TRBJ2-1; 11 bases are a match to TRBD2. Germline CDR1 DFQATT, CDR2 SNEGSKA (reference sequence). The V and J ends lost 5 bases and 0 bases, in that order; junction bases with no gene match: 6. This CDR3 contains 16 residues. In nucleotides, the CDR3 is TGCAGTGCTTCTGGGACTAGCGGAGTCTCCTACAATGAGCAGTTCTTC. Its protein product is CSASGTSGVSYNEQFF.